What follows are 5 T cell receptor beta chains derived from one specimen sequenced in a study of shared clonotypes between healthy human individuals. Method: immunoSEQ multiplex PCR; TCRdb's copy keeps in-frame clones and lacks some. The sample records some 800,000 clones, more than 85% being singletons. Naivety among CD8 cells was defined by CD45RO negativity and positive CCR7 selection, thereby excluding terminally differentiated effector memory CD45RA+ cells. Input material: naive CD8+ T cells sorted from blood. The receptors were sampled from a young man in good health.

The table lists this clone with a few counts. The chain is built from TRBV6-5 and TRBJ2-1; weak D call: TRBD2 (6 bases). Trimming cost V 0 bases and J 6 bases, with 15 bases left between them. CDR3 length: 16 residues. Germline CDR1 reads MNHEY; CDR2 reads SVGAGI. The CDR3 nucleotides read TGTGCCAGCAGTTACTCGGGCGGGGTGAGTCTCAATGAGCAGTTCTTC. Amino acid sequence: CASSYSGGVSLNEQFF.

The V call is TRBV6-1, the J call TRBJ2-3, with D possibly being TRBD2 (6 bases). The CDR3 is 14 amino acids. The V gene lost 6 bases and the J gene lost 4 bases, with 14 bases spanning the gap. Germline-derived CDR1 and CDR2 are MNHNS and SASEGT. The CDR3 spells CASSQPWEADTQYF. Here the CDR3 DNA reads TGTGCCAGCAGCCAGCCGTGGGAGGCAGATACGCAGTATTTT.

The chain carries TRBV30 and TRBJ2-5, with 9 bases matching TRBD1. V was clipped by 1 base and J by 5 bases; unmatched bases: 11. CDR1 is GTSNPN and CDR2 is SVGIG in the germline V gene (reference sequence). The CDR3 extends over 16 amino acids. The CDR3 DNA sequence: TGTGCCTGGAGTGAAGTGGGGACAGGGAGGTTGGAGACCCAGTACTTC. Translated, it gives CAWSEVGTGRLETQYF.

The J gene is TRBJ2-1, the V gene TRBV27, with TRBD1 matching over 7 bases. Germline-derived CDR1 and CDR2 are MNHEY and SMNVEV (reference sequence). This CDR3 has 17 residues. V dropped 2 bases and J dropped 15; count of bases not matched to a gene: 22. The CDR3: CASSLPQVTGTGRGWFF. CDR3 nucleotide sequence: TGTGCCAGCAGTTTACCCCAGGTGACAGGGACGGGCAGGGGTTGGTTCTTC.

As to this clone: Other DNA sequences from this sample encode an identical CDR3 as well. The chain carries TRBV13 and TRBJ2-1; D is possibly TRBD1 (6 bases). The germline V gene encodes CDR1 PRHDT and CDR2 FYEKMQ (reference sequence). The CDR3 has 12 amino acids. V was clipped by 5 bases and J by 5 bases, with 7 bases between them. The CDR3 DNA sequence: TGTGCCAGCAGCCCAGGGGACAATGAGCAGTTCTTC. Translated: CASSPGDNEQFF.